A single sample gave rise to the 24 T cell receptor beta chains below, sequenced in a study of T-cell memory formation after mild COVID-19. TCRdb independently ran MiXCR on the 5' RACE reads; one entry per CDR3 protein. The sample lists about 350,000 distinct CDR3 sequences, around 27% seen once, with roughly 13% in the top ten. Sequencing was carried out using PBMCs or a T cell subset sorted from them (not recorded which). These receptor sequences come from an adult woman who had mild COVID-19 (a few samples of this study predate the infection). Cell type and time point are not known.

The chain joins TRBV20-1 to TRBJ1-5; the D gene is possibly TRBD1 (5 bases). The germline V gene has CDR1 DFQATT and CDR2 SNEGSKA (reference sequence). The V end was cut by 0 bases, the J end by 7 bases, with 16 bases between. This CDR3 is built from 15 residues. This chain's CDR3 is CSARDSVRTRQPQHF. The CDR3 coding sequence is TGCAGTGCTAGAGATTCAGTCAGGACAAGGCAGCCCCAGCATTTT.

This clonotype came up a few times. V usage is TRBV7-2 and J usage is TRBJ1-1, with D tentatively TRBD1 (5 bases). The V gene lost 7 bases and the J gene lost 8 bases, with 14 bases spanning the gap. This CDR3 contains 12 residues. The germline gives CDR1 SGHTA, CDR2 FQGNSA. CDR3 loop: CASNQGSSEAFF. CDR3 in DNA: TGTGCCAGCAACCAGGGTTCGTCAGAAGCTTTCTTT.

The J gene is TRBJ2-5, the V gene TRBV20-1, with 9 bases lining up with TRBD1. With V trimmed by 3 bases and J by 9 bases, 11 bases remained unmatched. The CDR3 consists of 14 residues. Germline V lookup: CDR1 DFQATT, CDR2 SNEGSKA (reference sequence). The CDR3 region has the DNA TGCAGTGCTAGGAGAGACAGGGACAGGGCACCCCAGTACTTC. Its protein is CSARRDRDRAPQYF.

Here the CDR3 reads CASSQGAIETQYF. In nucleotides, the CDR3 is TGTGCCAGCAGCCAAGGGGCCATTGAGACCCAGTACTTC. This chain links TRBV14 with TRBJ2-5; D unresolved. The CDR3 is 13 residues long. Deletions cut 1 base from V and 5 bases from J, with 8 bases between. Per germline, CDR1 SGHDN and CDR2 FVKESK.

The genes are TRBV10-2 and TRBJ2-3; D remains ambiguous. Trimming took 3 bases from V and 5 from J, leaving 3 bases between them. The CDR3 spans 11 residues. Germline assignment: CDR1 WSHSY and CDR2 SAAADI. Here the CDR3 reads CASSDGDTQYF. CDR3 coding DNA: TGCGCCAGCAGTGACGGAGATACGCAGTATTTT.

The genes are TRBV2 and TRBJ2-1; 7 bases are a match to TRBD2. Germline V CDR1 and CDR2: SNHLY, FYNNEI. Trimming took 7 bases from V and 10 from J; bases not matched to a gene: 7. The CDR3 runs to 12 residues. The CDR3 nucleotides are TGTGCCAGCAATAGGGACGGGAGGGAGCAGTTCTTC. Translated: CASNRDGREQFF.

The chain employs TRBV4-3 and TRBJ2-1, with TRBD1 matching over 9 bases. The germline CDR1 and CDR2 sequences are LGHNA and YSLEER. This CDR3 has 15 amino acids. Germline trimming cut 5 bases from V and 5 bases from J; bases unmatched to any gene: 7. CDR3 amino acids: CASSRRDRANNEQFF. In DNA form, the CDR3 reads TGCGCCAGCAGCAGACGGGACAGGGCAAACAATGAGCAGTTCTTC.

This clonotype turned up a few times. J is TRBJ2-2 and V is TRBV24-1; 10 nucleotides align to TRBD2. This CDR3 has 17 amino acids. The junction had 9 bases not matched to a gene; V was cut back by 4 bases and J by 5 bases. Germline lookup yields CDR1 KGHDR and CDR2 SFDVKD. CDR3 bases: TGTGCCACCAGTGACCCCCCTAGCGGGGGAAATACCGGGGAGCTGTTTTTT. Translation: CATSDPPSGGNTGELFF.

This clonotype was observed a handful of times. The chain couples TRBV12-3 or TRBV12-4 to TRBJ1-1; TRBD1 agrees at 8 bases. Trimming cost V 1 base and J 5 bases; bases outside gene matches: 6. There are 15 residues in the CDR3. CDR3 residues: CASSLGQGAGTEAFF. For the CDR3, the DNA is TGTGCCAGCAGTTTAGGGCAGGGGGCAGGGACTGAAGCTTTCTTT.

V is TRBV30 and J is TRBJ2-7; D unclear. V shed 0 bases and J shed 5 bases, with 5 bases lying between them. From germline, CDR1 is GTSNPN and CDR2 SVGIG (reference sequence). This CDR3 region has 11 residues. The CDR3 sequence is CAWSVLNEQYF. The CDR3, as DNA: TGTGCCTGGAGTGTACTGAACGAGCAGTACTTC.

This clonotype has only a few counts. The V and J genes are TRBV24-1 and TRBJ2-2, with 15 bases fitting TRBD2. V lost 4 bases and J lost 5; bases outside the gene matches: 13. Germline loops: CDR1 KGHDR, CDR2 SFDVKD. This CDR3 region has 20 residues. The CDR3 region has the DNA TGTGCCACCAGTGACCCCCCCGGACTAGCGGGAGGGCCGCGAACCGGGGAGCTGTTTTTT. The encoded protein is CATSDPPGLAGGPRTGELFF.

This clonotype was seen a few times. J is TRBJ2-7 and V is TRBV27; either TRBD1 or TRBD2 may supply D (5 bases each). The CDR3 length is 15 residues. Trimming stripped 0 bases from V and 3 bases from J, with 12 bases between. Germline V gives CDR1 MNHEY, CDR2 SMNVEV (reference sequence). CDR3 amino acids: CASSLSSGPYYEQYF. CDR3 sequence (DNA): TGTGCCAGCAGTTTATCGTCGGGGCCGTACTACGAGCAGTACTTC.

In its sample, this clonotype was seen many times. This chain joins TRBV20-1 and TRBJ2-1, with TRBD1 matching 8 bases. V was clipped by 5 bases and J by 2 bases; unmatched bases: 2. Germline V gives CDR1 DFQATT, CDR2 SNEGSKA (reference sequence). The CDR3 totals 13 residues. The CDR3 spells CSADRGPYNEQFF. In nucleotides, the CDR3 is TGCAGTGCTGACAGGGGACCCTACAATGAGCAGTTCTTC.

The DNA of the CDR3 is TGTGCCACCAGCAGAGCGGGACAGGGGTACGAGCAGTACTTC. Its protein is CATSRAGQGYEQYF. The chain joins TRBV15 to TRBJ2-7; 10 bases fit TRBD1. Losses at the gene ends were 1 base for V and 4 bases for J; bases not matched to a gene: 1. The CDR3 sequence is 14 residues long. Germline assignment: CDR1 LNHNV and CDR2 YYDKDF (reference sequence).

The chain employs TRBV2 and TRBJ1-2; the match to TRBD1 covers 7 bases. Germline CDR1 and CDR2: SNHLY and FYNNEI. The trim removed 4 bases at V and 5 bases at J, leaving 7 bases unmatched. This CDR3 spans 14 amino acids. In DNA form, the CDR3 reads TGTGCCAGCAGTGTTTCAGGGGGGAAGTATGGCTACACCTTC. Translation: CASSVSGGKYGYTF.

This clonotype was picked up a small number of times. The V and J genes are TRBV5-1 and TRBJ2-5; D is perhaps TRBD1 (6 bases). There are 14 residues in the CDR3. The germline V and J ends were trimmed by 1 base and 5 bases, with 12 bases remaining between them. Germline assignment: CDR1 SGHRS and CDR2 YFSETQ. The CDR3 nucleotides are TGCGCCAGCAGCTTGACCTCAGGGGTGGAGACCCAGTACTTC. As protein: CASSLTSGVETQYF.

This sequence joins TRBV7-8 and TRBJ1-5; the D gene is possibly TRBD1 (5 bases). The CDR3 runs 16 residues. The V gene lost 2 bases and the J gene lost 0 bases, with 11 bases spanning the gap. The V gene's germline CDR1 is SGHVS and CDR2 FQNEAQ. CDR3 nucleotide sequence: TGTGCCAGCAGCTTAAAGACAGTTTATAGCAATCAGCCCCAGCATTTT. Translation gives CASSLKTVYSNQPQHF.

The rearrangement links TRBV18 to TRBJ1-3, with a possible D match to TRBD1 (6 bases). V gave up 1 base and J gave up 4 bases, with 14 bases separating them. Germline-derived CDR1 and CDR2 are KGHSH and LQKENI. The CDR3 contains 16 residues. The CDR3: CASSPQRTGLGNTIYF. The CDR3 region has the DNA TGTGCCAGCTCACCACAGCGAACAGGGCTCGGAAACACCATATATTTT.

The V call is TRBV12-3 or TRBV12-4, the J call TRBJ2-5; D not certain. This CDR3 contains 13 residues. The V end lost 3 bases, the J end lost 1 base, and 6 bases lay between the germline ends. CDR3 DNA sequence: TGTGCCAGCAGTTTGTGGGTCCAAGAGACCCAGTACTTC. It yields the protein CASSLWVQETQYF.

This clonotype was picked up a small number of times. J is TRBJ2-3 and V is TRBV7-9; D is possibly TRBD2 (5 bases). V lost 7 bases, J lost 2 bases, and 13 bases lay in between. The CDR3 contains 14 residues. Germline lookup yields CDR1 SEHNR and CDR2 FQNEAQ (reference sequence). The CDR3 protein is CASITGVHTDTQYF. Here the CDR3 DNA reads TGTGCCAGCATCACCGGGGTCCACACAGATACGCAGTATTTT.

The chain has TRBV6-1 and TRBJ1-1; no definite D call. V was trimmed by 8 bases and J by 6 bases, leaving 13 bases between them. Germline CDR1 MNHNS, CDR2 SASEGT. The CDR3 extends over 12 amino acids. The chain's CDR3 is CASREGIAEAFF. DNA of the CDR3: TGTGCCAGCCGGGAGGGTATCGCTGAAGCTTTCTTT.

This chain links TRBV24-1 with TRBJ2-1; D may be TRBD2 (5 bases). The CDR3 runs 16 residues. Trimming shortened V by 5 bases and J by 2 bases, and 15 bases separated the two germline ends. Germline values: CDR1 KGHDR, CDR2 SFDVKD. CDR3 coding DNA: TGTGCCACCAGTGGCCCCGAGGGCGTGGCCTACAATGAGCAGTTCTTC. This translates into CATSGPEGVAYNEQFF.

This clonotype was found a few times. The V gene is TRBV4-2, the J gene TRBJ2-1, with a weak D call TRBD1 (5 bases). This CDR3 is built from 15 residues. Germline lookup yields CDR1 LGHNA and CDR2 YNFKEQ. V lost 1 base and J lost 1, with 8 bases in between. As DNA, the CDR3 is TGTGCCAGCAGCCAAGTCAGGGATTCCTACAATGAGCAGTTCTTC. Protein sequence: CASSQVRDSYNEQFF.

V is TRBV7-8 and J is TRBJ2-2; D remains unclear. CDR1 and CDR2 from the germline V gene are SGHVS and FQNEAQ. The germline V and J ends were trimmed by 2 bases and 11 bases, with 9 bases remaining between them. The CDR3 runs to 12 residues. CDR3 bases: TGTGCCAGCAGCTTACCAGAAGAAGAGCTGTTTTTT. Protein: CASSLPEEELFF.